The T cell receptor (beta chain) under discussion was sequenced for a study of blood T cell repertoires in COVID-19 (dated by TCRdb to the early 2020s). Background for the entire study: Collaborator samples came from the United States, Italy and Spain and covered acute and convalescent phases of COVID-19. The prospective study material was composed of cDNA or gDNA derived from T cells, B-cell-depleted T cells, or PBMCs. HLA class I and class II types, where available, came from metadata supplied by the sample provider rather than from assay-based typing. A freely available public database, intended as a resource for researchers studying the immune response to SARS-CoV-2, is where the repertoires were released. The samples were drawn from two sources: the first 160 participants of the ongoing ImmuneRACE study, and 1,000 to 1,500 subjects contributed by 6 global collaborators. The sample metadata nearly always contained a de-identified subject ID, COVID-19 status, age in years and sex. Deeply sampled blood TCRbeta repertoires from subjects exposed to, actively infected with, or recovered from COVID-19 were included in the dataset.

Points on this clone: Its cognate antigen has yet to be identified. No quality values exist for individual bases; no much larger clone is one base distant.

The germline V gene (reference sequence) yields SGHKS for CDR1 and YYEKEE for CDR2. Deletion took 5 bases off V and 2 bases off J, with a span of 13 bases between the germline ends. Counted from cysteine to phenylalanine, this CDR3 has 15 amino acids. The kept DNA is CDR3 alone, 45 bases in frame from the first base. TCRbeta CDR3 regions were amplified from genomic DNA using the immunoSEQ Assay, a bias-controlled multiplex PCR. The authors' analysis ran thus. Within the assay, amplification of reference gene primers was used to estimate how many nucleated cells each sample contained. Sequence reads were collapsed and filtered to measure the absolute abundance of every unique TCRbeta CDR3 rearrangement. For each sample, productive Simpson clonality was calculated as the square root of Simpson's diversity index over productive rearrangements. The source is immuneACCESS, and TCRdb retained only in-frame sequences with V and J called. Part of the clones is not carried over; for the studies checked, unresolved V genes explain less than half of this, and the remainder is unexplained. V and J calls and clone size are those listed in that table; D and trimming were worked out from the DNA. The table for this sample lists just under 65,000 clones; 76% of them were counted only once. The ten biggest clones cover roughly half of the sample.

Each collaborating institution followed its own protocols to collect whole blood in K2EDTA tubes. Collaborator samples were shipped for TCRbeta analysis as frozen whole blood, isolated PBMCs, or DNA extracted from either sample type. Findings and caveats that apply to the study as a whole: Clinical and demographic metadata were provided uncurated, with the amount varying by source and participant.

The V and J segments used are TRBV5-5 and TRBJ2-2; the D gene is perhaps TRBD2, from 6 matching bases. Material for sequencing was peripheral blood. This TCR was recovered from a woman of 80 years or more with acute or convalescent COVID-19. The DNA sequence reads TGTGCCAGCAGTTTTCGGGACTCCAACACCGGGGAGCTGTTTTTT. Translated, it gives CASSFRDSNTGELFF. The variable domain in full, with residues beyond the CDR3 obtained from the reference TRBV5-5 and TRBJ2-2 genes, is DAGVTQSPTHLIKTRGQQVTLRCSPISGHKSVSWYQQVLGQGPQFIFQYYEKEERGRGNFPDRFSARQFPNYSSELNVNALLLGDSALYLCASSFRDSNTGELFFGEGSRLTVL.